The source of this T cell receptor beta chain is a study of blood T cell repertoires in COVID-19. This clone was recorded a few times. The J segment lost 8 bases and the V segment lost 4 bases, leaving 9 bases of the junction unmatched. CDR3 size: 15 residues. CDR1 is LNHDA, CDR2 SQIVND, per germline (reference sequence). Sequenced by immunoSEQ multiplex PCR; TCRdb stores in-frame clones only, minus some. The sample has some 200,000 clones, 84% seen once. The material sequenced was peripheral blood. V usage is TRBV19 and J usage is TRBJ1-4; TRBD1 matches at 8 bases. The receptor comes from an elderly woman with active or convalescent COVID-19. The CDR3 DNA reads as TGTGCCAGTAGTAACCCTCGACAGGGGAAAGAAAAACTGTTTTTT. Residues: CASSNPRQGKEKLFF. The entire variable domain, with the rest obtained from reference TRBV19 and TRBJ1-4, is as follows: DGGITQSPKYLFRKEGQNVTLSCEQNLNHDAMYWYRQDPGQGLRLIYYSQIVNDFQKGDIAEGYSVSREKKESFPLTVTSAQKNPTAFYLCASSNPRQGKEKLFFGSGTQLSVL.